The T cell receptor (beta chain) under discussion was sequenced for a study of T-cell reconstitution after alpha-beta-depleted transplantation in children. This CDR3 comprises 11 residues. Germline CDR1 is ENHRY and CDR2 is SYGVKD. Points from the study as a whole: T-cell counts and diversity at one year post-transplant came mainly from newly produced T cells. Some patients' high day-60 TCRbeta diversity was attributed to recipient cells surviving conditioning.

This clonotype was seen at least ten times. The target antigen is unknown. Compared with germline, one end of the junction differs, possibly owing to a read error. The library targeted TCRbeta and was prepared with unique molecular identifiers. TCRdb independently ran MiXCR on the PCR reads; one entry per CDR3 protein. The data show approximately 500,000 distinct CDR3 sequences, over 9.5% seen once. The TCR was taken from a child aged 2 to 10 with inherited bone marrow failure, due to receive a stem cell transplant. Sequencing was performed on PBMCs, taken before TCRalphabeta/CD19-depleted stem cell transplant. This chain links TRBV10-3 with TRBJ1-4, with unresolved D. DNA of the CDR3: TGTGCCATCAGTGAGAATGGAAAACTGTTTTTT. Translating it yields CAISENGKLFF.